Following are 9 T cell receptor beta chains from one sample sequenced in a study of T-cell memory formation after mild COVID-19. TCRdb re-called the 5' RACE reads through MiXCR, storing one row per CDR3 protein. Found here are approximately 490,000 distinct CDR3 sequences, 20% of them singletons; the top ten hold under 15%. The sequencing sample was made of PBMCs or a T cell subset sorted from them (not recorded which). The source of these receptors is an adult woman who had mild COVID-19 (a few samples of this study predate the infection). Cell type and time point are not known.

The chain employs TRBV5-1 and TRBJ2-6, with 10 bases matching TRBD2. The CDR3 spans 19 residues. Per germline, CDR1 SGHRS and CDR2 YFSETQ. V dropped 2 bases and J dropped 0; count of bases not matched to a gene: 8. CDR3: CASSFPLLAGSSGANVLTF. In DNA form, the CDR3 reads TGCGCCAGCAGCTTTCCCCTACTAGCGGGGTCCTCTGGGGCCAACGTCCTGACTTTC.

V gene TRBV6-5 combines with J gene TRBJ1-1, with TRBD1 matching 7 bases. J was trimmed by 7 bases and V by 4 bases; bases with no gene match: 6. CDR3 length: 13 residues. Germline V CDR1 and CDR2: MNHEY, SVGAGI. As DNA, the CDR3 is TGTGCCAGCAGTTCTAGACAGGGCCTTGAAGCTTTCTTT. Translation gives CASSSRQGLEAFF.

The chain carries TRBV28 and TRBJ1-2; 11 nucleotides agree with TRBD1. Trimming at V came to 1 base and at J to 8 bases, leaving 9 bases not matched to a gene. Germline V gives CDR1 MDHEN, CDR2 SYDVKM. The CDR3 sequence is 16 residues long. The CDR3 is CASSLFPGTGGGGYTF. The CDR3 DNA reads TGTGCCAGCAGTTTATTCCCCGGGACAGGGGGTGGCGGCTACACCTTC.

A few counts support this clonotype. The chain recombines TRBV5-1 with TRBJ2-1, with a weak D call TRBD1 (5 bases). V gave up 0 bases and J gave up 8 bases, with 15 bases separating them. The CDR3 is 15 amino acids. The V gene's germline CDR1 is SGHRS and CDR2 YFSETQ. This CDR3 is CASSLEGRLADEQFF. The CDR3 nucleotides read TGCGCCAGCAGCTTGGAGGGGCGCCTTGCGGATGAGCAGTTCTTC. The full variable domain, with the rest looked up from reference TRBV5-1 and TRBJ2-1, is KAGVTQTPRYLIKTRGQQVTLSCSPISGHRSVSWYQQTPGQGLQFLFEYFSETQRNKGNFPGRFSGRQFSNSRSEMNVSTLELGDSALYLCASSLEGRLADEQFFGPGTRLTVL.

CDR3 sequence (DNA): TGTGCCAGTAGTATCAATGGGGGGCGACGAAATCAGCCCCAGCATTTT. The encoded protein is CASSINGGRRNQPQHF. The gene calls are TRBV19 and TRBJ1-5, with D possibly matching TRBD1 (6 bases). The CDR3 covers 16 residues. Germline CDR1 is LNHDA and CDR2 is SQIVND (reference sequence). V was shortened by 3 bases and J by 4 bases, with 16 bases between the two germline ends.

This clonotype was observed a few times. The chain couples TRBV7-2 to TRBJ2-3; D might be TRBD2 (6 bases). V dropped 3 bases and J dropped 4 bases, with 17 bases sitting between them. From germline, CDR1 is SGHTA and CDR2 FQGNSA. There are 16 residues in the CDR3. The CDR3 sequence is CASSFTLTSGSDTQYF. In DNA form, the CDR3 reads TGTGCCAGCAGCTTCACCCTGACTAGTGGCTCAGATACGCAGTATTTT.

The chain joins TRBV7-3 to TRBJ1-1; D not certain. CDR1 SGHTA and CDR2 FQGTGA come from the germline V gene. This CDR3 region has 14 residues. Trimming left V 2 bases short and J 6 bases short, with 13 bases between. The CDR3 sequence is CASSLSPGNSEAFF. DNA of the CDR3: TGTGCCAGCAGCTTATCCCCGGGGAATTCTGAAGCTTTCTTT.

The chain links TRBV19 to TRBJ1-1; no clear D gene. The V gene lost 5 bases and the J gene lost 3 bases, with 10 bases spanning the gap. The V gene's germline CDR1 is LNHDA and CDR2 SQIVND (reference sequence). The CDR3 runs to 13 residues. CDR3 amino acids: CASSGPRYTEAFF. The CDR3, as DNA: TGTGCCAGTAGTGGGCCCAGATACACTGAAGCTTTCTTT.

In DNA form, the CDR3 reads TGCGCCAGCAGCTTGGTAGTTTCGAACACCGGGGAGCTGTTTTTT. Translated, it gives CASSLVVSNTGELFF. The chain couples TRBV5-1 to TRBJ2-2; D is unclear. This CDR3 comprises 15 residues. Trimming cost V 0 bases and J 0 bases, with 6 bases left between them. Germline CDR1 reads SGHRS; CDR2 reads YFSETQ.